What follows describes a single T cell receptor beta chain. This record belongs to a study of cytomegalovirus exposure and HLA in healthy donors. CDR1 and CDR2 from the germline V gene are SGHDT and YYEEEE. J lost 1 base, V lost 0 bases, and 1 base had no gene match. CDR3 length: 16 amino acids. PCR amplification relied on 60 Vbeta primers (plus 13 Jbeta primers). TCRdb keeps only in-frame clones here, not all; method: immunoSEQ multiplex PCR. Of about 120,000 clones in the sample, over 70% were seen once. The chain is built from TRBV5-6 and TRBJ2-6, with 7 nucleotides matching TRBD1. This clonotype was sampled from a man between 18 and 29 years old in good health and CMV-seropositive. Sequenced sample: PBMCs. CDR3 loop: CASSLGQGSGANVLTF. CDR3 sequence (DNA): TGTGCCAGCAGCTTGGGACAGGGTTCTGGGGCCAACGTCCTGACTTTC.